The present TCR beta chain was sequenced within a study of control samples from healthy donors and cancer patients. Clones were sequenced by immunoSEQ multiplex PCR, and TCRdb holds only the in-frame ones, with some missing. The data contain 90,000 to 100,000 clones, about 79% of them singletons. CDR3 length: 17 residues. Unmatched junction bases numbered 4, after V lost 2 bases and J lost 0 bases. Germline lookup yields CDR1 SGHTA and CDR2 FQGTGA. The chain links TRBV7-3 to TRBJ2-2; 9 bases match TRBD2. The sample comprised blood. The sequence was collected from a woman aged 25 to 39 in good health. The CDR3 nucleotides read TGTGCCAGCAGCTTAGCGGCTAGCGGGGCGAACACCGGGGAGCTGTTTTTT. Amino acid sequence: CASSLAASGANTGELFF.